The clone carrying this TCR beta chain was detected a few times. A sample-barcoded 5' primer and a J-beta primer mix were used in a second PCR of roughly 7 to 11 cycles. Each CDR3 protein is one row after TCRdb ran MiXCR on the 5' RACE reads. The table shows roughly 700,000 distinct CDR3 sequences, with about half occurring only once. This record belongs to a study of blood T cells in healthy people across ages. About the study: About one barcoded beta molecule was captured per two T cells (by template switching).

This CDR3 contains 14 residues. The V and J ends lost 6 bases and 5 bases, in that order; junction bases with no gene match: 9. Per the germline V gene, CDR1 is MNHEY and CDR2 is SMNVEV (reference sequence). Material: blood. This chain joins TRBV27 and TRBJ2-5; 7 nucleotides line up with TRBD1. The TCR sequence derives from a woman aged 55-70 years in good health. The CDR3 here is CASSPTTTGETQYF. Written as DNA, the CDR3 is TGTGCCAGCAGCCCTACCACGACAGGGGAGACCCAGTACTTC.